Listed below are T cell receptor beta chains from one sample, sequenced in a study of blood T cell repertoires in COVID-19. Profiling relied on immunoSEQ multiplex PCR, and the TCRdb table lists in-frame clones only, not all of them. The data show hundreds of thousands of clones, over 70% seen once. The sequenced sample consisted of peripheral blood. The receptors derive from a woman in her fifties or sixties with COVID-19, enrolled during active disease. CDR3s include the opening cysteine and the closing phenylalanine or tryptophan. A D gene is named only where the DNA matches it firmly. Clone size is stated in some rows and not others, as once, few, many or a class when expanded.

D: -
J: TRBJ2-7
size: -
V: TRBV11-3
CDR3: CASSLGGGAPPQYF
DNA: TGTGCCAGCAGCTTAGGCGGCGGGGCTCCTCCGCAGTACTTC

D: TRBD1
J: TRBJ1-6
size: -
V: TRBV6-6
CDR3: CASSYEGARDSPLHF
DNA: TGTGCCAGCAGTTACGAGGGGGCGCGGGATTCACCCCTCCACTTT

D: -
J: TRBJ2-5
size: -
V: TRBV6-2/TRBV6-3
CDR3: CASSYPTDPRETQYF
DNA: TGTGCCAGCAGTTACCCGACTGACCCTAGGGAGACCCAGTACTTC

D: -
J: TRBJ2-2
size: -
V: TRBV6-4
CDR3: CASRPLGGTGELFF
DNA: TGTGCCAGCAGGCCCCTGGGGGGCACCGGGGAGCTGTTTTTT

D: TRBD1
J: TRBJ2-7
size: -
V: TRBV7-6
CDR3: CASSSVSGGADEQYF
DNA: TGTGCCAGCAGCTCAGTATCAGGGGGCGCAGACGAGCAGTACTTC

D: TRBD1
J: TRBJ2-5
size: -
V: TRBV29-1
CDR3: CSGRDRVETQYF
DNA: TGCAGCGGACGGGACAGGGTGGAGACCCAGTACTTC

D: TRBD2
J: TRBJ2-1
size: -
V: TRBV5-1
CDR3: CASSLVRLAGGLGEQFF
DNA: TGCGCCAGCAGCTTGGTACGACTAGCGGGAGGTCTGGGTGAGCAGTTCTTC

D: -
J: TRBJ2-5
size: -
V: TRBV14
CDR3: CASSQDPRDGETQYF
DNA: TGTGCCAGCAGCCAAGATCCCAGGGATGGAGAGACCCAGTACTTC

D: TRBD2
J: TRBJ2-7
size: -
V: TRBV18
CDR3: CASSPGKLAGFYEQYF
DNA: TGTGCCAGCTCCCCCGGGAAACTAGCGGGATTCTACGAGCAGTACTTC

D: -
J: TRBJ1-1
size: few
V: TRBV19
CDR3: CASSIDLLVEAFF
DNA: TGTGCCAGTAGTATAGATCTATTAGTAGAAGCTTTCTTT

D: TRBD1
J: TRBJ2-7
size: once
V: TRBV27
CDR3: CASSPLGDSSYEQYF
DNA: TGTGCCAGCAGCCCCCTTGGGGACAGCTCCTACGAGCAGTACTTC

D: TRBD1
J: TRBJ1-1
size: -
V: TRBV20-1
CDR3: CSASRDRGGVTEAFF
DNA: TGCAGTGCTAGTAGAGACAGGGGAGGTGTCACTGAAGCTTTCTTT

D: -
J: TRBJ2-3
size: -
V: TRBV11-3
CDR3: CASSFGQVITDTQYF
DNA: TGTGCCAGCAGCTTTGGTCAGGTGATCACAGATACGCAGTATTTT

D: -
J: TRBJ2-1
size: -
V: TRBV7-2
CDR3: CASSPSAYNEQFF
DNA: TGTGCCAGCAGCCCCAGTGCCTACAATGAGCAGTTCTTC

D: -
J: TRBJ2-1
size: -
V: TRBV24-1
CDR3: CATSDRLIGNEQFF
DNA: TGTGCCACCAGTGATAGACTAATTGGCAATGAGCAGTTCTTC

D: TRBD2
J: TRBJ2-3
size: -
V: TRBV18
CDR3: CASSPRREDADTQYF
DNA: TGTGCCAGCTCACCAAGGCGGGAGGACGCAGATACGCAGTATTTT

D: TRBD1
J: TRBJ2-7
size: -
V: TRBV5-1
CDR3: CASSAGTASSYEQYF
DNA: TGCGCCAGCAGCGCCGGGACAGCAAGCTCCTACGAGCAGTACTTC

D: -
J: TRBJ2-1
size: -
V: TRBV5-1
CDR3: CASSILGTQLTWQFF
DNA: TGCGCCAGCAGTATTCTCGGGACTCAGTTAACTTGGCAGTTCTTC

D: -
J: TRBJ2-3
size: -
V: TRBV5-4
CDR3: CASSIRRATDTQYF
DNA: TGTGCCAGCAGCATACGGAGGGCAACAGATACGCAGTATTTT

D: TRBD2
J: TRBJ2-5
size: -
V: TRBV6-5
CDR3: CASSPGTSPASTQYF
DNA: TGTGCCAGCAGCCCCGGGACTAGCCCTGCTAGCACCCAGTACTTC

D: -
J: TRBJ2-1
size: -
V: TRBV11-2
CDR3: CASSLSLIVGVSYNEQFF
DNA: TGTGCCAGCAGCTTAAGTCTCATAGTGGGAGTTTCCTACAATGAGCAGTTCTTC

D: -
J: TRBJ2-2
size: -
V: TRBV5-8
CDR3: CASSSGLLATGELFF
DNA: TGTGCCAGCAGCTCCGGTCTTCTTGCCACCGGGGAGCTGTTTTTT

D: TRBD1
J: TRBJ2-1
size: -
V: TRBV11-2
CDR3: CASSRQGYEQFF
DNA: TGTGCCAGCAGCAGACAGGGGTATGAGCAGTTCTTC

D: TRBD1
J: TRBJ2-7
size: -
V: TRBV24-1
CDR3: CATSDSTGSGYEQYF
DNA: TGTGCCACCAGTGATTCGACAGGGTCCGGCTACGAGCAGTACTTC

D: TRBD1
J: TRBJ1-2
size: few
V: TRBV4-1
CDR3: CASSPGAVGQGYGYTF
DNA: TGCGCCAGCAGCCCCGGTGCGGTGGGACAGGGCTATGGCTACACCTTC

D: TRBD1
J: TRBJ1-1
size: -
V: TRBV6-5
CDR3: CASRPGQMNTEAFF
DNA: TGTGCCAGCAGGCCGGGACAGATGAACACTGAAGCTTTCTTT

D: -
J: TRBJ2-3
size: -
V: TRBV5-4
CDR3: CAGRRDIGTDTQYF
DNA: TGTGCCGGCCGGCGGGATATTGGCACAGATACGCAGTATTTT

D: -
J: TRBJ1-4
size: -
V: TRBV7-6
CDR3: CASSTASDLDSTNEKLFF
DNA: TGTGCCAGCAGCACGGCCTCGGACTTAGATTCAACTAATGAAAAACTGTTTTTT

D: -
J: TRBJ1-3
size: once
V: TRBV18
CDR3: CASSPTLVTASGNTIYF
DNA: TGTGCCAGCTCACCAACGTTGGTGACAGCATCTGGAAACACCATATATTTT

D: TRBD2
J: TRBJ2-1
size: -
V: TRBV6-2/TRBV6-3
CDR3: CASSNSGRSLYEQFF
DNA: TGTGCCAGCAGCAATAGCGGGAGGAGTTTATATGAGCAGTTCTTC

D: -
J: TRBJ2-5
size: -
V: TRBV19
CDR3: CASRRVGETQYF
DNA: TGTGCCAGTCGGCGGGTGGGAGAGACCCAGTACTTC

D: TRBD1
J: TRBJ1-2
size: -
V: TRBV6-2/TRBV6-3
CDR3: CASSQPGQGSGYTF
DNA: TGTGCCAGCAGTCAGCCGGGACAGGGATCTGGCTACACCTTC

D: TRBD1
J: TRBJ2-1
size: -
V: TRBV4-2
CDR3: CASSHSPGQGFFNEQFF
DNA: TGTGCCAGCAGCCATTCCCCGGGACAGGGGTTCTTCAATGAGCAGTTCTTC

D: TRBD2
J: TRBJ2-3
size: -
V: TRBV29-1
CDR3: CSVEDWSSGMAPDTQYF
DNA: TGCAGCGTTGAAGATTGGAGTAGCGGGATGGCCCCAGATACGCAGTATTTT

D: -
J: TRBJ2-7
size: -
V: TRBV4-2
CDR3: CASSQGRGTPTDEQYF
DNA: TGTGCCAGCAGCCAAGGGCGGGGTACGCCGACGGACGAGCAGTACTTC

D: TRBD2
J: TRBJ2-2
size: -
V: TRBV5-1
CDR3: CASSSIAGGPGELFF
DNA: TGCGCCAGCAGCTCAATAGCGGGAGGGCCCGGGGAGCTGTTTTTT

D: TRBD1
J: TRBJ2-7
size: -
V: TRBV6-5
CDR3: CASSYSGTGNEQYF
DNA: TGTGCCAGCAGTTACTCGGGGACAGGGAACGAGCAGTACTTC

D: -
J: TRBJ2-7
size: -
V: TRBV29-1
CDR3: CSVRDTPYEQYF
DNA: TGCAGCGTCCGGGACACCCCCTACGAGCAGTACTTC

D: TRBD2
J: TRBJ2-1
size: -
V: TRBV18
CDR3: CASSPNPATSSYIEQFF
DNA: TGTGCCAGCTCACCAAACCCGGCGACTAGCTCCTACATTGAGCAGTTCTTC

D: -
J: TRBJ2-3
size: once
V: TRBV5-4
CDR3: CASSELRGTTDTQYF
DNA: TGTGCCAGCAGCGAACTTCGGGGGACCACAGATACGCAGTATTTT

D: TRBD1
J: TRBJ2-5
size: -
V: TRBV5-4
CDR3: CASSTGTAQETQYF
DNA: TGTGCCAGCAGCACTGGGACAGCCCAAGAGACCCAGTACTTC

D: -
J: TRBJ2-2
size: -
V: TRBV18
CDR3: CASSPDIADGELFF
DNA: TGTGCCAGCTCACCAGACATAGCGGACGGGGAGCTGTTTTTT